The 19 T cell receptor beta chains reported below all come from one sample, sequenced in a study of T cell responses to AZD1222 COVID-19 vaccine. Profiled with immunoSEQ multiplex PCR; TCRdb holds only in-frame clones, not every one. The top ten hold about two fifths of the sample, which has fewer than 50,000 clones, roughly 91% seen once. The source was peripheral blood, collected 28 days after the second AZD1222 dose. These receptors were obtained from an adult who received the AZD1222 COVID-19 vaccine.

The rearrangement joins TRBV19 to TRBJ2-3; 8 nucleotides line up with TRBD1. Germline trimming cut 5 bases from V and 6 bases from J; bases unmatched to any gene: 10. In germline, CDR1 is LNHDA, CDR2 SQIVND (reference sequence). The CDR3 has 15 residues. DNA for the CDR3: TGTGCCAGTAGTCCACGGACAGGGATAGGTGATACGCAGTATTTT. Its translation: CASSPRTGIGDTQYF. The whole variable domain, remainder taken from reference TRBV19 and TRBJ2-3, is DGGITQSPKYLFRKEGQNVTLSCEQNLNHDAMYWYRQDPGQGLRLIYYSQIVNDFQKGDIAEGYSVSREKKESFPLTVTSAQKNPTAFYLCASSPRTGIGDTQYFGPGTRLTVL.

The chain carries TRBV14 and TRBJ1-6, with D tentatively TRBD1 (5 bases). The germline V and J ends were trimmed by 0 bases and 4 bases, with 7 bases remaining between them. The germline V gene has CDR1 SGHDN and CDR2 FVKESK. The CDR3 contains 15 residues. The CDR3: CASSQDTGYNSPLHF. The CDR3 coding sequence is TGTGCCAGCAGCCAAGATACAGGTTATAATTCACCCCTCCACTTT.

V is TRBV29-1 and J is TRBJ2-1, with TRBD2 as a possible D gene (6 bases). V lost 4 bases to trimming and J lost 4 bases, with 14 bases between them. Per germline, CDR1 SQVTM and CDR2 ANQGSEA. The CDR3 is 14 amino acids. DNA of the CDR3: TGCAGCGTTGTCCGGCTAGCGCTTTACAATGAGCAGTTCTTC. Amino acid sequence: CSVVRLALYNEQFF.

This clone was recorded only once. This chain connects TRBV6-5 to TRBJ1-1; D is unresolved. The CDR3 has 12 amino acids. CDR1 and CDR2 (germline): MNHEY, SVGAGI. V was cut by 2 bases and J by 7 bases, with 8 bases left in between. The CDR3 loop is CASSYGSVEAFF. The CDR3 bases are TGTGCCAGCAGTTACGGCTCAGTTGAAGCTTTCTTT.

V usage is TRBV30 and J usage is TRBJ2-7; 11 nucleotides match TRBD1. The length of the CDR3 is 14 residues. After removal of 6 bases from V and 3 bases from J, the junction contained 7 bases not matched to a gene. Germline loops: CDR1 GTSNPN, CDR2 SVGIG (reference sequence). DNA for the CDR3: TGTGCCTGTCCCCGCGGGACAGGGGGCTACGAGCAGTACTTC. Its translation: CACPRGTGGYEQYF. Using reference TRBV30 and TRBJ2-7 for the parts outside the CDR3, the full variable domain is SQTIHQWPATLVQPVGSPLSLECTVEGTSNPNLYWYRQAAGRGLQLLFYSVGIGQISSEVPQNLSASRPQDRQFILSSKKLLLSDSGFYLCACPRGTGGYEQYFGPGTRLTVT.

The rearrangement joins TRBV9 to TRBJ1-5; no firm D call. Per the germline V gene, CDR1 is SGDLS and CDR2 is YYNGEE. The CDR3 is made up of 17 amino acids. Trimming stripped 1 base from V and 0 bases from J, with 14 bases between. DNA of the CDR3: TGTGCCAGCAGCGTAAAAGGGCCAGTTTTTAGCAATCAGCCCCAGCATTTT. It codes for CASSVKGPVFSNQPQHF.

This chain uses TRBV15 with TRBJ1-2; 7 bases align to TRBD1. The length of the CDR3 is 13 residues. The junction had 7 bases not matched to a gene; V was cut back by 5 bases and J by 7 bases. Germline V gene sequence: CDR1 LNHNV, CDR2 YYDKDF (reference sequence). The CDR3 sequence is CATSQDRAGGYTF. For the CDR3, the DNA is TGTGCCACCAGCCAAGACAGGGCAGGTGGCTACACCTTC.

The CDR3 DNA is TGTGCCAGCAGCTTAGCGCTGGAGAAAAGGGCTTTCTTT. Translating gives CASSLALEKRAFF. The chain has TRBV7-8 and TRBJ1-1; D is uncertain. Germline CDR1 SGHVS, CDR2 FQNEAQ. The CDR3 sequence is 13 residues long. V lost 0 bases, J lost 11 bases, and 13 bases lay in between.

DNA of the CDR3: TGTGCCAGCAGTACCGGTCCCTACGAGCAGTACTTC. This encodes CASSTGPYEQYF. This chain links TRBV12-3 or TRBV12-4 with TRBJ2-7, with D unresolved. V gave up 5 bases and J gave up 2 bases, with 7 bases separating them. CDR3 length equals 12 residues.

V is TRBV3-1 (or the pseudogene TRBV3-2) and J is TRBJ2-5; weak D call: TRBD1 (6 bases). The CDR3 has 13 amino acids. V lost 4 bases and J 5 bases, leaving 11 bases between the germline ends. Germline V gene data show CDR1 as LGHDT and CDR2 as YNNKEL (reference sequence). The CDR3 DNA follows: TGTGCCAGCAGCCCCATGAGGGGGGAGACCCAGTACTTC. This encodes CASSPMRGETQYF.

This sequence joins TRBV5-1 and TRBJ2-3, with D perhaps TRBD1 or TRBD2 (5 bases each). The CDR3 consists of 16 residues. CDR1 is SGHRS, CDR2 YFSETQ, per germline. The V gene lost 1 base and the J gene lost 1 base, with 13 bases spanning the gap. The CDR3 DNA reads TGCGCCAGCAGCTTGAGGGTCTCGGGGCGCACAGATACGCAGTATTTT. It specifies CASSLRVSGRTDTQYF.

This rearrangement joins TRBV11-2 to TRBJ2-3, with a possible D match to TRBD2 (5 bases). V was trimmed by 5 bases and J by 1 base, leaving 19 bases between them. The V gene's germline CDR1 is SGHAT and CDR2 FQNNGV. This CDR3 is 17 amino acids long. CDR3 loop: CASSASSGGRGTDTQYF. DNA of the CDR3: TGTGCCAGCAGCGCCTCCTCAGGCGGGCGCGGCACAGATACGCAGTATTTT. The whole variable domain, filled in from reference TRBV11-2 and TRBJ2-3, reads EAGVAQSPRYKIIEKRQSVAFWCNPISGHATLYWYQQILGQGPKLLIQFQNNGVVDDSQLPKDRFSAERLKGVDSTLKIQPAKLEDSAVYLCASSASSGGRGTDTQYFGPGTRLTVL.

The rearrangement joins TRBV6-5 to TRBJ2-7; 7 nucleotides agree with TRBD1. CDR3 size: 15 residues. Germline lookup yields CDR1 MNHEY and CDR2 SVGAGI. With 6 bases clipped from V and 3 bases from J, the junction kept 11 bases outside the gene matches. The CDR3 DNA reads TGTGCCAGCAGGAAGACAGGGTTGGTATTCTACGAGCAGTACTTC. Protein sequence: CASRKTGLVFYEQYF.

This rearrangement joins TRBV12-2 to TRBJ1-2; TRBD1, the table's D call, lacks a check against the DNA. TRBV12-2 is a pseudogene segment. The CDR3 contains 20 residues. The CDR3 nucleotides are TGTGCAAGTCGCTTCTTACGATTACAGGGTGAATGGGCACCGCCATATGGCTACACCTTC. Protein: CASRFLRLQGEWAPPYGYTF.

The J gene is TRBJ2-7, the V gene TRBV29-1; D unclear. Between the trimmed V and J ends, which lost 4 bases and 5 bases, there was a span of 15 bases. CDR3 size: 13 residues. Germline V gives CDR1 SQVTM, CDR2 ANQGSEA. The DNA of the CDR3 is TGCAGCGTTGTAAGCCTCTCCCAGGACGAGCAGTACTTC. The encoded protein is CSVVSLSQDEQYF.

This clone has more than one count but fewer than ten. The chain has TRBV6-4 and TRBJ1-6; 7 bases line up with TRBD1. The CDR3 contains 13 residues. V shed 8 bases and J 7 bases; nucleotides not matched to a gene: 5. Looked up from germline, CDR1 is MRHNA and CDR2 is SNTAGT. In nucleotides, the CDR3 is TGTGCCAGCCATGCAGGGGGGAATTCACCCCTCCACTTT. Translation: CASHAGGNSPLHF.

The chain joins TRBV29-1 to TRBJ1-2; no reliable D call. Germline CDR1 is SQVTM and CDR2 is ANQGSEA. CDR3 length: 9 residues. V shed 5 bases and J shed 8 bases, with 6 bases lying between them. The CDR3 protein is CSVLQGYTF. The CDR3 coding sequence is TGCAGCGTTTTACAGGGCTACACCTTC.

The chain recombines TRBV7-9 with TRBJ2-5, with TRBD1 identical over 8 bases. CDR3 length equals 15 residues. Unmatched junction bases numbered 4, after V lost 4 bases and J lost 0 bases. Germline CDR1 SEHNR, CDR2 FQNEAQ (reference sequence). This chain's CDR3 is CASSSRTGNQETQYF. The CDR3 DNA reads as TGTGCCAGCAGCTCCAGGACAGGGAACCAAGAGACCCAGTACTTC.

The chain links TRBV7-2 to TRBJ1-1, with 7 nucleotides matching TRBD1. The CDR3 covers 17 residues. The V and J ends lost 1 base and 2 bases, in that order; junction bases with no gene match: 10. CDR1 and CDR2 (germline): SGHTA, FQGNSA. The CDR3 sequence is CASSLEANRQGNTEAFF. The CDR3 DNA sequence: TGTGCCAGCAGCTTAGAAGCCAATCGACAGGGTAACACTGAAGCTTTCTTT.